This T cell receptor (beta chain) was captured in a study of response to subunit inactivated influenza vaccine. Study outcomes and limitations: The authors suggested that every seasonal influenza vaccination recruits few new T cells.

This CDR3 has 14 residues. Trimming removed 2 bases at V and 1 base at J, with 5 bases between. Germline CDR1 and CDR2: SEHNR and FQNEAQ (reference sequence). A note on this clonotype: Its antigen is currently unknown.

TCRdb passed the RT-PCR reads through MiXCR, listing each CDR3 protein once. The sample consists of hundreds of thousands of distinct CDR3 sequences, 21% of them appearing once. V and J are TRBV7-9 and TRBJ2-2, with unresolved D. The clonotype originates from a man between 50 and 70 years old who received an inactivated influenza vaccine. The sample in question was PBMCs from blood, obtained approximately 22 months after vaccination. CDR3 nucleotides: TGTGCCAGCAGCTTATACGTGAACACCGGGGAGCTGTTTTTT. It translates to CASSLYVNTGELFF.